The 13 T cell receptor beta chains reported below all come from one sample, sequenced in a study of cytomegalovirus exposure and HLA in healthy donors. The PCR contained 60 Vbeta and 13 Jbeta primers. Sequencing was performed with immunoSEQ multiplex PCR; in TCRdb, only in-frame clones are kept and a portion is missing. The repertoire holds 100,000 to 150,000 clones, with roughly 74% as singletons. The sample taken for sequencing was PBMCs. The receptors were sampled from a woman aged 45-65 years in good health and CMV-seropositive.

The V call is TRBV7-2, the J call TRBJ2-3, with a weak D call TRBD1 (5 bases). The CDR3 consists of 16 residues. Germline-derived CDR1 and CDR2 are SGHTA and FQGNSA. Trimming cost V 5 bases and J 6 bases, with 21 bases left between them. This CDR3 reads CASSQGAAAVGDTQYF. For the CDR3, the DNA is TGTGCCAGCAGCCAAGGGGCGGCGGCAGTTGGGGATACGCAGTATTTT.

The chain couples TRBV10-3 to TRBJ2-2; 7 nucleotides match TRBD1. V lost 7 bases to trimming and J lost 5 bases; unmatched junction nucleotides: 13. The CDR3 consists of 16 residues. Per germline, CDR1 ENHRY and CDR2 SYGVKD. Here the CDR3 reads CAITRDSGAGTGELFF. CDR3 nucleotides: TGTGCCATCACAAGGGACAGTGGGGCTGGGACCGGGGAGCTGTTTTTT.

This chain uses TRBV5-1 with TRBJ2-3, with D tentatively TRBD2 (6 bases). The CDR3 is 13 residues long. The germline V gene encodes CDR1 SGHRS and CDR2 YFSETQ. The V and J ends lost 5 bases and 0 bases respectively, with 7 bases between them. The chain's CDR3 is CASRGGSTDTQYF. Written as DNA, the CDR3 is TGCGCCAGCAGGGGGGGTAGCACAGATACGCAGTATTTT.

The chain uses TRBV25-1 and TRBJ2-2, with 9 positions matching TRBD1. The CDR3 length is 16 residues. The J segment lost 6 bases and the V segment lost 6 bases, leaving 11 bases of the junction unmatched. Germline CDR1 and CDR2: MGHDK and SYGVNS. CDR3 coding DNA: TGTGCCAGCAGGACGTCCGGACAGGGGCCCTCCGGGGAGCTGTTTTTT. It codes for CASRTSGQGPSGELFF.

The chain couples TRBV7-2 to TRBJ2-7; D is possibly TRBD2 (5 bases). Trimming left V 1 base short and J 0 bases short, with 13 bases between. The CDR3 runs to 16 residues. Germline CDR1 SGHTA, CDR2 FQGNSA. The CDR3 here is CASSLGAAATSYEQYF. As DNA, the CDR3 is TGTGCCAGCAGCTTAGGAGCGGCGGCGACCTCCTACGAGCAGTACTTC.

The chain has TRBV27 and TRBJ2-5; D ambiguous. The CDR3 runs to 11 residues. Per germline, CDR1 MNHEY and CDR2 SMNVEV (reference sequence). The CDR3 sequence: CARGHRETQYF. CDR3 sequence (DNA): TGTGCTAGAGGCCATCGAGAGACCCAGTACTTC.

The chain couples TRBV5-1 to TRBJ1-2; D might be TRBD1 (6 bases). CDR1 is SGHRS and CDR2 is YFSETQ in the germline V gene. This CDR3 region has 15 residues. V was clipped by 4 bases and J by 7 bases, with 20 bases between them. The CDR3 region is CASSPDTGGRSGYTF. Here the CDR3 DNA reads TGCGCCAGCAGCCCCGACACCGGGGGGCGTTCTGGCTACACCTTC.

The chain uses TRBV2 and TRBJ2-1, with 11 bases aligning to TRBD2. The V segment lost 5 bases and the J segment 6 bases; nucleotides outside the gene matches: 9. The CDR3 contains 16 residues. Germline V CDR1 and CDR2: SNHLY, FYNNEI. The chain's CDR3 is CASSYPGLAVVNEQFF. As DNA, the CDR3 is TGTGCCAGCAGTTATCCGGGACTAGCGGTAGTCAATGAGCAGTTCTTC.

The chain employs TRBV4-1 and TRBJ2-5, with TRBD2 matching over 9 bases. With V trimmed by 1 base and J by 11 bases, 20 bases remained unmatched. Germline V gives CDR1 MGHRA, CDR2 YSYEKL. CDR3 length: 18 residues. DNA for the CDR3: TGCGCCAGCAGCCAAGTTTTTGTAGCGGGGGTGTCTGTGGCAGGTCAGTACTTC. This codes for CASSQVFVAGVSVAGQYF.

The chain employs TRBV19 and TRBJ2-3; D possibly corresponds to TRBD1 (5 bases). Trimming removed 6 bases at V and 0 bases at J, with 7 bases between. The CDR3 has 13 amino acids. The germline CDR1 and CDR2 sequences are LNHDA and SQIVND (reference sequence). CDR3 nucleotides: TGTGCCAGTAGACAGGCTAGCACAGATACGCAGTATTTT. Its translation: CASRQASTDTQYF. Full variable domain (outside the CDR3, taken from reference TRBV19 and TRBJ2-3): DGGITQSPKYLFRKEGQNVTLSCEQNLNHDAMYWYRQDPGQGLRLIYYSQIVNDFQKGDIAEGYSVSREKKESFPLTVTSAQKNPTAFYLCASRQASTDTQYFGPGTRLTVL.

On this clone itself: The identical CDR3 is also encoded by other nucleotide sequences in the sample. V gene TRBV28 combines with J gene TRBJ2-7; D possibly corresponds to TRBD1 (6 bases). In germline, CDR1 is MDHEN, CDR2 SYDVKM. CDR3 size: 13 residues. The V end lost 3 bases, the J end lost 4 bases, and 10 bases lay between the germline ends. The CDR3 coding sequence is TGTGCCAGCAGTTTGGGGGCTGGGTACGAGCAGTACTTC. This translates into CASSLGAGYEQYF. The variable domain in full, completed from reference TRBV28 and TRBJ2-7, reads DVKVTQSSRYLVKRTGEKVFLECVQDMDHENMFWYRQDPGLGLRLIYFSYDVKMKEKGDIPEGYSVSREKKERFSLILESASTNQTSMYLCASSLGAGYEQYFGPGTRLTVT.

The V gene is TRBV5-3, the J gene TRBJ1-5; D is unresolved. TRBV5-3 has ORF status, its function being uncertain. CDR3 length: 14 residues. Trimming took off 1 base at V and 2 bases at J, with 7 bases between the two ends. The CDR3 protein is CARSLIQGNQPQHF. For the CDR3, the DNA is TGTGCCAGAAGCTTGATCCAGGGCAATCAGCCCCAGCATTTT.

V and J are TRBV4-3 and TRBJ1-5; D is uncertain. The CDR3 sequence is 16 residues long. Germline lookup yields CDR1 LGHNA and CDR2 YSLEER. Trimming took 1 base from V and 3 from J, leaving 13 bases between them. CDR3 residues: CASSQGTAKNNQPQHF. The DNA for the CDR3 is TGCGCCAGCAGCCAAGGTACAGCCAAAAACAATCAGCCCCAGCATTTT.